The following is a T cell receptor (beta chain) sequence with its context. Per germline, CDR1 GTSNPN and CDR2 SVGIG (reference sequence). Trimming removed 4 bases at V and 0 bases at J, with 13 bases between. This CDR3 is built from 15 residues. The sample originates from a study of cytomegalovirus exposure and HLA in healthy donors. Researchers ran the PCR with 60 Vbeta and 13 Jbeta primers. The assay was immunoSEQ multiplex PCR, and TCRdb's table has in-frame clones only and misses some. Of some 110,000 clones listed, roughly 79% were seen once; the top ten hold about 5.3%. The receptor was derived from a male donor in good health and CMV-seronegative. The chain carries TRBV30 and TRBJ2-1; weak D call: TRBD2 (6 bases). Sequencing was carried out using PBMCs. Here the CDR3 DNA reads TGTGCCTGGAAGGGCCGGGAGAACTCCTACAATGAGCAGTTCTTC. As protein: CAWKGRENSYNEQFF. The whole variable domain, remainder taken from reference TRBV30 and TRBJ2-1, is SQTIHQWPATLVQPVGSPLSLECTVEGTSNPNLYWYRQAAGRGLQLLFYSVGIGQISSEVPQNLSASRPQDRQFILSSKKLLLSDSGFYLCAWKGRENSYNEQFFGPGTRLTVL.